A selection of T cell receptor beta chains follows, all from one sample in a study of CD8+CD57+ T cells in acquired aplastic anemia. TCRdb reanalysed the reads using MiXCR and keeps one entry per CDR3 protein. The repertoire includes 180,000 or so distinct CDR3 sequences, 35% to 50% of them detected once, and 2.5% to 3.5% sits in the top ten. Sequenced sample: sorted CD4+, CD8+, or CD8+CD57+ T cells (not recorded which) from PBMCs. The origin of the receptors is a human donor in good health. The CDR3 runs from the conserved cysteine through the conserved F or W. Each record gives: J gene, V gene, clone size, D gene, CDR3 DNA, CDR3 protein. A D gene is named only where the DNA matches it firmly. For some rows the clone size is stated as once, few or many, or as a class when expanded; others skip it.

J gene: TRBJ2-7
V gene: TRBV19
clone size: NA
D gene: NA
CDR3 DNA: TGTGCCAGTAGTATAGAGAGGGGCGAGCAGTACTTC
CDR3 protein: CASSIERGEQYF

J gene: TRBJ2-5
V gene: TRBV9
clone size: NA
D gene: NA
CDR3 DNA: TGTGCCAGCAGCGTAGGAGGGTACCAAGAGACCCAGTACTTC
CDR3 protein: CASSVGGYQETQYF

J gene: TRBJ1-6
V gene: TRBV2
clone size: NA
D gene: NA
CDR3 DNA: TGTGCCAGCAGTGAAATTGTTTCACCCCCCCACTTT
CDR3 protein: CASSEIVSPPHF

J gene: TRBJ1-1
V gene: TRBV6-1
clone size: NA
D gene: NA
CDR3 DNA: TGTGCCAGCAGTACCCCGGGGGACGGTAACACTGAAGCTTTCTTT
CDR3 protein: CASSTPGDGNTEAFF

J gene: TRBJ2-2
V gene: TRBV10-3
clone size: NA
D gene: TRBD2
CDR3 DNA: TGTGCCATCAGTGAATGGCGGGAGGGCACCGGGGAGCTGTTTTTT
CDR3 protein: CAISEWREGTGELFF

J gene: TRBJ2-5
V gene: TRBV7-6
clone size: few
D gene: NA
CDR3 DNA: TGTGCCAGCAGCGGGGTGTCCCAGTACTTC
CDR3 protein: CASSGVSQYF

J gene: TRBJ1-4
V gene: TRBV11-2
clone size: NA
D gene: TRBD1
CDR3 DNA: TGTGCCAGCAGCTTAGGGGCAGGGGGCGAAAAACTGTTTTTT
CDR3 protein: CASSLGAGGEKLFF

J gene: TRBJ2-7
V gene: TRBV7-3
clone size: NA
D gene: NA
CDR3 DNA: TGTGCCAGCAGCTTAGGGCAGGGCGACTCCTACGAGCAGTACTTC
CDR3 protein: CASSLGQGDSYEQYF

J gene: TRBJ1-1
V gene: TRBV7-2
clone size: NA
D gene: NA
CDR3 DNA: TGTGCCAGCAGCCAAACCTATTTCGACACTGAAGCTTTCTTT
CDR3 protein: CASSQTYFDTEAFF

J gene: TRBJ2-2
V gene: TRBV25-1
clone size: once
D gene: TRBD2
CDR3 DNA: TGTGCCAGCAGTTCAGCGGGAGGGGTCACCGGGGAGCTGTTTTTT
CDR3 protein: CASSSAGGVTGELFF

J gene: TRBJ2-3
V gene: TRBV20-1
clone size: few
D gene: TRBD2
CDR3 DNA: TGCAGTGCTAGAGATTCGACTAGCGGGACGCGGGGCACAGATACGCAGTATTTT
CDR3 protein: CSARDSTSGTRGTDTQYF

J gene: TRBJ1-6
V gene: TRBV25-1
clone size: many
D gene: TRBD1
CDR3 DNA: TGTGCCAGCAGTCCTAGGGGGCATAGTAATTCACCCCTCCACTTT
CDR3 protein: CASSPRGHSNSPLHF

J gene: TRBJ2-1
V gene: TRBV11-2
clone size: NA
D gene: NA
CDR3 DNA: TGTGCCAGCAGCTTAGTACAGCTAACAAACAATGAGCAGTTCTTC
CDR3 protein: CASSLVQLTNNEQFF

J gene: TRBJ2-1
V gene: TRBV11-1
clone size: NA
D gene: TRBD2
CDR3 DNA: TGTGCCAGCAGCTTAATGACTAGCGGGGGATCGGATGAGCAGTTCTTC
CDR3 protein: CASSLMTSGGSDEQFF

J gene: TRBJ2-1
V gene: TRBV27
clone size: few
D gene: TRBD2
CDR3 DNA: TGTGCCAGCAGTTTAATGCTAGCGGGAGGCAATGAGCAGTTCTTC
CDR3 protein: CASSLMLAGGNEQFF

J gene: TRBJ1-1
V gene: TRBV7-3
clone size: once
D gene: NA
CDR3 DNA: TGTGCCATCTCAAACGGGGGCTTGAACACTGAAGCTTTCTTT
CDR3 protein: CAISNGGLNTEAFF

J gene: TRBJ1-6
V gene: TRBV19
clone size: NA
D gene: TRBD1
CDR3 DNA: TGTGCCAGTAGTATTTGGCCCGGGACAGGGGATTCACCCCTCCACTTT
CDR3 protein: CASSIWPGTGDSPLHF

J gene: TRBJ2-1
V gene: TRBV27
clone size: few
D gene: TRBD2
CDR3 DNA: TGTGCCAGCAGCCCTTCGACTAGCGGGAGGTACAATGAGCAGTTCTTC
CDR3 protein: CASSPSTSGRYNEQFF

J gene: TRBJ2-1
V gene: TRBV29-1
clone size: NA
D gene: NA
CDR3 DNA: TGCAGCGCCGAAGATGGGGATTTCGACAATGAGCAGTTCTTC
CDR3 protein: CSAEDGDFDNEQFF

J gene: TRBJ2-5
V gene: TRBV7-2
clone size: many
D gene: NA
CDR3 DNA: TGTGCCAGCAGCGTCCAAGAGACCCAGTACTTC
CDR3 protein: CASSVQETQYF

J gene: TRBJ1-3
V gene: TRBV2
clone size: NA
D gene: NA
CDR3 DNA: TGTGCCAGCCTTACCACGGTCCTCTCTGGAAACACCATATATTTT
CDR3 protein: CASLTTVLSGNTIYF

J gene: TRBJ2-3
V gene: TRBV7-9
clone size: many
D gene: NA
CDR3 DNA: TGTGCCAGCAGCTTTTACGGAACAGATACGCAGTATTTT
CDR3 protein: CASSFYGTDTQYF

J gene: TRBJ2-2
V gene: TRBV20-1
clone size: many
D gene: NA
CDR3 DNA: TGCAGTGCTAGAGATAGAACGCGCGGGGGGGAGCTGTTTTTT
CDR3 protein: CSARDRTRGGELFF

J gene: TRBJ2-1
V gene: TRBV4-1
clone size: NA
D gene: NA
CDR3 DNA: TGCGCCAGCAGCCAAGGGATAGGGGATGAGCAGTTCTTC
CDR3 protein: CASSQGIGDEQFF

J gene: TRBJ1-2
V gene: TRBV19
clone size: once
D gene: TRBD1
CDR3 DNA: TGTGCCAGTAGTACCGGGACAGGGGGCCTTCGCTACACCTTC
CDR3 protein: CASSTGTGGLRYTF

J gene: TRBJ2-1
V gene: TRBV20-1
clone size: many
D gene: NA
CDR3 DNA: TGCAGTGCTCACAGCCGCTCCTACAATGAGCAGTTCTTC
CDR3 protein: CSAHSRSYNEQFF

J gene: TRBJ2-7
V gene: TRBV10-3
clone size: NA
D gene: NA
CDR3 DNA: TGTGCCAACAGCCTAGGGGGAGATAACTACGAGCAGTACTTC
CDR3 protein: CANSLGGDNYEQYF

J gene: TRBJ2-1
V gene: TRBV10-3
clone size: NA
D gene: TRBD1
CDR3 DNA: TGTGCCACCTTCGTCGGGACAGGGGGCAGTGAGCAGTTCTTC
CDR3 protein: CATFVGTGGSEQFF

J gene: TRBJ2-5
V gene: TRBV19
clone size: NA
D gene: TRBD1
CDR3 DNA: TGTGCCACCGCGACAGGGGACCTCCAAGAGACCCAGTACTTC
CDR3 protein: CATATGDLQETQYF

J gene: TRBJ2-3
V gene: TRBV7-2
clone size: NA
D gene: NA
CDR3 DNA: TGTGCCAGCAGCCCCACGACGGCCACAGATACGCAGTATTTT
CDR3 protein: CASSPTTATDTQYF

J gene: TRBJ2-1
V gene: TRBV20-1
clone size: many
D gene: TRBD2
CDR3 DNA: TGCAGTGCGTCCGGGACTAGCGGATCCTACAATGAGCAGTTCTTC
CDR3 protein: CSASGTSGSYNEQFF